A few counts support the clone carrying this TCR beta chain. Its antigen is unidentified. This record belongs to a study of T-cell memory formation after mild COVID-19. Study-wide results and caveats: Day 15 to 85 contractors were CD4/CD8 balanced; later expanders leaned CD4+. Memory from before infection featured some responding clones, which suggests cross-reactive memory joined.

It was 5'RACE with constant-segment primers that produced the TCR alpha and TCR beta cDNA libraries, which carried sample barcodes and UMIs. TCRdb re-called the 5' RACE reads with MiXCR, one entry per CDR3 protein. The sample contains 250,000 to 350,000 distinct CDR3 sequences, 15% to 20% of which appear only once. This CDR3 is 16 amino acids long. Trimming took 4 bases from V and 13 from J; bases not matched to a gene: 15. Germline assignment: CDR1 MDHEN and CDR2 SYDVKM. This clonotype was sampled from a man aged 18 to 29 who had mild COVID-19 (a few samples of this study predate the infection). Cell type and time point are not known. This chain uses TRBV28 with TRBJ1-6, with TRBD1 matching 8 bases. The sample consisted of PBMCs or a T cell subset sorted from them (not recorded which). The CDR3 spells CASSSPNLRGPAPLHF. The CDR3 nucleotides are TGTGCCAGCAGTTCCCCCAATCTCAGGGGGCCCGCGCCCCTCCACTTT. Full variable domain (missing parts from reference TRBV28 and TRBJ1-6): DVKVTQSSRYLVKRTGEKVFLECVQDMDHENMFWYRQDPGLGLRLIYFSYDVKMKEKGDIPEGYSVSREKKERFSLILESASTNQTSMYLCASSSPNLRGPAPLHFGNGTRLTVT.